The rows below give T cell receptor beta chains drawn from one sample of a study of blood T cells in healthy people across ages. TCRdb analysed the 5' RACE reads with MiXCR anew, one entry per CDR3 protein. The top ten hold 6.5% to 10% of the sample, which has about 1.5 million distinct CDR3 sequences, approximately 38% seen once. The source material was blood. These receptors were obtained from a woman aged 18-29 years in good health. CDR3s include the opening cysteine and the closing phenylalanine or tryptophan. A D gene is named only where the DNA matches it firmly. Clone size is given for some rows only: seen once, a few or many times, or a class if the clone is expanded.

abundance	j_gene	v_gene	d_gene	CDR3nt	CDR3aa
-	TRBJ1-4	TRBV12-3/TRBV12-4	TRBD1	TGTGCCAGCAGAAATGACAGGGATGCAACTAATGAAAAACTGTTTTTT	CASRNDRDATNEKLFF
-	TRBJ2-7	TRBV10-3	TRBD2	TGTGCCATCAGTGCTGCGGGGGGCCGCGATGAGCAGTACTTC	CAISAAGGRDEQYF
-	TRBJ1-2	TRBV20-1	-	TGCAGTGCTAGAGAATCCGGGACGGTCTATGGCTACACCTTC	CSARESGTVYGYTF
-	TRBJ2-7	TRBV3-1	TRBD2	TGTGCCAGCAGCCAAGTGACTAGCGGGGAGGGGGCTACCAATGAGCAGTACTTC	CASSQVTSGEGATNEQYF
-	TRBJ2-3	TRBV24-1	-	TGTGCCACCAGTGAAGTACAGGGAACAGATACGCAGTATTTT	CATSEVQGTDTQYF
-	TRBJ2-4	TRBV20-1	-	TGCAGTGCTAGTCCCGGACAGATACTAGCCAAAAACATTCAGTACTTC	CSASPGQILAKNIQYF
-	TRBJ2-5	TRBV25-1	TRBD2	TGTGCCAGCCAGGTTGGCGGGGGGGCTTACAATGAGCAGTACTTC	CASQVGGGAYNEQYF
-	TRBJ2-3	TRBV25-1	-	TGTGCCAGCAGTGAAGTAAAAGGGCAATCCACGCAGTATTTT	CASSEVKGQSTQYF
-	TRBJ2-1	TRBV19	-	TGTGCCAGTAGCCGGACAGCCCTTAGCTCCTACAATGAGCAGTTCTTC	CASSRTALSSYNEQFF
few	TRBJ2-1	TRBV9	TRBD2	TGTGCCAGCAGCGTAGAAGCGGGAGCGGGCAATGAGCAGTTCTTC	CASSVEAGAGNEQFF
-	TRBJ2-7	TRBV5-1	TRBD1	TGCGCCAGCAGCTTGGGGACAGGGAGTCCCGAGCAGTACTTC	CASSLGTGSPEQYF